One sample yielded the 16 T cell receptor beta chains listed below, sequenced in a study of a mutant IDH1 vaccine in newly diagnosed glioma. Time point denoted: baseline, week 1 (first vaccination visit). Treatment meaning: pre-vaccination baseline after standard-of-care therapy. Generated by immunoSEQ multiplex PCR, the TCRdb table keeps only in-frame clones and is missing some. The table includes about 59,000 clones, 80% to 95% detected once. This sample comprised PBMCs, obtained from a glioma patient treated with radiotherapy, temozolomide or both. The receptor source for this set is a man aged 45 to 65 with glioma.

V and J are TRBV14 and TRBJ2-7; possibly TRBD1 for D (6 bases). The CDR3 spans 16 residues. Germline-derived CDR1 and CDR2 are SGHDN and FVKESK. Trimming took 0 bases from V and 6 from J, leaving 18 bases between them. CDR3 DNA: TGTGCCAGCAGCCAAGATACACAAGAGGGGGACGGCGAGCAGTACTTC. Its protein product is CASSQDTQEGDGEQYF.

The V call is TRBV7-2, the J call TRBJ1-5; no clear D gene. The CDR3 sequence is 17 residues long. The ends were cut back, 3 bases at V and 2 bases at J, with 17 bases in the middle. Germline loops: CDR1 SGHTA, CDR2 FQGNSA. The CDR3 bases are TGTGCCAGCAGCTTCTATCCTGACCGGGAGGGCAATCAGCCCCAGCATTTT. This gives the protein CASSFYPDREGNQPQHF. Combining the CDR3 with reference TRBV7-2 and TRBJ1-5 gives the whole variable domain GAGVSQSPSNKVTEKGKDVELRCDPISGHTALYWYRQSLGQGLEFLIYFQGNSAPDKSGLPSDRFSAERTGGSVSTLTIQRTQQEDSAVYLCASSFYPDREGNQPQHFGDGTRLSIL.

The rearrangement joins TRBV27 to TRBJ1-2, with D perhaps matching TRBD1 (5 bases). V lost 2 bases, J lost 5 bases, and 15 bases lay in between. Per the germline V gene, CDR1 is MNHEY and CDR2 is SMNVEV (reference sequence). CDR3 size: 15 residues. The CDR3 sequence is CASSLIGGYWYGYTF. In nucleotides, the CDR3 is TGTGCCAGCAGTTTAATCGGGGGTTATTGGTATGGCTACACCTTC.

J is TRBJ1-1 and V is TRBV6-1; TRBD1 matches 8 bases. Germline CDR1 reads MNHNS; CDR2 reads SASEGT. J gave up 5 bases and V 4 bases, and 9 bases lay outside the gene matches. CDR3 size: 15 residues. The CDR3 DNA reads TGTGCCAGCAGTGCCCCCGGGACAGGAAAAACTGAAGCTTTCTTT. This encodes CASSAPGTGKTEAFF.

This chain links TRBV12-5 with TRBJ1-1; TRBD1 aligns across 10 bases. The CDR3 is 12 residues long. The J segment lost 11 bases and the V segment lost 5 bases, leaving 5 bases of the junction unmatched. Looked up from germline, CDR1 is LGHNT and CDR2 is FRNRAP. The CDR3 is CASGQDRGYAFF. In nucleotides, the CDR3 is TGTGCTAGTGGTCAGGACAGGGGGTATGCTTTCTTT.

The V gene is TRBV6-5, the J gene TRBJ2-7; D unclear. There are 12 residues in the CDR3. Trimming removed 2 bases at V and 3 bases at J, with 5 bases between. Germline-derived CDR1 and CDR2 are MNHEY and SVGAGI. The CDR3 protein is CASSYDGYEQYF. For the CDR3, the DNA is TGTGCCAGCAGTTACGACGGCTACGAGCAGTACTTC.

The CDR3 loop reads CASSEGWGETYEQYF. The CDR3, as DNA: TGTGCCAGCAGTGAGGGCTGGGGCGAAACCTACGAGCAGTACTTC. This chain links TRBV2 with TRBJ2-7; perhaps TRBD1 as D (5 bases). CDR1 and CDR2 from the germline V gene are SNHLY and FYNNEI. The CDR3 extends over 15 amino acids. V lost 3 bases to trimming and J lost 2 bases, with 14 bases between them. Complete variable domain (other parts from reference TRBV2 and TRBJ2-7): EPEVTQTPSHQVTQMGQEVILRCVPISNHLYFYWYRQILGQKVEFLVSFYNNEISEKSEIFDDQFSVERPDGSNFTLKIRSTKLEDSAMYFCASSEGWGETYEQYFGPGTRLTVT.

The chain carries TRBV7-3 and TRBJ2-7; D not resolved. Between the trimmed V and J ends, which lost 5 bases and 2 bases, there was a span of 13 bases. The germline V gene encodes CDR1 SGHTA and CDR2 FQGTGA. The CDR3 consists of 14 residues. The CDR3 reads CASSISPGPYEQYF. CDR3 nucleotide sequence: TGTGCCAGCAGCATCTCCCCGGGCCCCTACGAGCAGTACTTC.

This clone was detected only once. The J gene is TRBJ2-2, the V gene TRBV5-4; 7 nucleotides match TRBD1. V was pared by 4 bases and J by 13 bases, with 16 bases of the junction left unmatched. The CDR3 covers 15 residues. CDR1 and CDR2 (germline): SGHNT, YYREEE (reference sequence). CDR3 loop: CASSLGGAGEVRLFF. The CDR3 nucleotides are TGTGCCAGCAGCCTAGGGGGCGCGGGCGAAGTGAGGCTGTTTTTT.

The chain is built from TRBV18 and TRBJ2-5, with a weak D call TRBD1 (5 bases). The length of the CDR3 is 14 residues. V was trimmed by 3 bases and J by 3 bases, leaving 11 bases between them. Germline CDR1 and CDR2: KGHSH and LQKENI. This chain's CDR3 is CASSPGRVKETQYF. CDR3 DNA: TGTGCCAGCTCACCTGGCAGGGTGAAAGAGACCCAGTACTTC.

The chain has TRBV2 and TRBJ2-7; D possibly corresponds to TRBD2 (6 bases). The V gene lost 6 bases and the J gene lost 6 bases, with 15 bases spanning the gap. This CDR3 comprises 13 residues. Germline CDR1 is SNHLY and CDR2 is FYNNEI. The CDR3, as DNA: TGTGCCAGCAGCCCGGACTATTCGGGCGAGCAGTACTTC. Its translation is CASSPDYSGEQYF.

This clone was seen a handful of times. Here the CDR3 reads CASSLGDQPQHF. Here the CDR3 DNA reads TGTGCCAGCAGCTTGGGGGATCAGCCCCAGCATTTT. V usage is TRBV5-6 and J usage is TRBJ1-5; D is ambiguous. This CDR3 region has 12 residues. Trimming took off 0 bases at V and 5 bases at J, with 3 bases between the two ends. Looked up from germline, CDR1 is SGHDT and CDR2 is YYEEEE.

The chain couples TRBV30 to TRBJ1-1; 8 nucleotides match TRBD1. Per the germline V gene, CDR1 is GTSNPN and CDR2 is SVGIG (reference sequence). This CDR3 spans 18 amino acids. With V trimmed by 1 base and J by 0 bases, 13 bases remained unmatched. DNA of the CDR3: TGTGCCTGGAGTGCTGGGGCAGGGGGCTTCGGGATGAACACTGAAGCTTTCTTT. This translates into CAWSAGAGGFGMNTEAFF.

The rearrangement links TRBV7-3 to TRBJ2-3, with no clear D. The CDR3 is 14 amino acids. V dropped 2 bases and J dropped 6 bases, with 12 bases sitting between them. Germline values: CDR1 SGHTA, CDR2 FQGTGA. Here the CDR3 DNA reads TGTGCCAGCAGCTTAGAGAGAAGTACCGATACGCAGTATTTT. It is translated as CASSLERSTDTQYF.

The chain links TRBV28 to TRBJ1-1; D not resolved. Germline CDR1 is MDHEN and CDR2 is SYDVKM. The CDR3 spans 13 residues. V shed 2 bases and J shed 1 base, with 5 bases lying between them. The CDR3 spells CASSLNRNTEAFF. Written as DNA, the CDR3 is TGTGCCAGCAGTTTAAACAGGAACACTGAAGCTTTCTTT.

This rearrangement joins TRBV18 to TRBJ2-7; D gene unclear. CDR1 KGHSH and CDR2 LQKENI come from the germline V gene. The CDR3 contains 12 residues. Trimming removed 3 bases at V and 0 bases at J, with 3 bases between. This chain's CDR3 is CASSPDSYEQYF. CDR3 sequence (DNA): TGTGCCAGCTCACCTGACTCCTACGAGCAGTACTTC.